This is a list of T cell receptor beta chains from one sample in a study of OX40 agonist ivuxolimab in advanced cancers. Profiled with immunoSEQ multiplex PCR; TCRdb holds only in-frame clones, not every one. There are over 85,000 clones in the sample; around 84% occur only once, and 1.1% lies in the top ten. The sample was CD4+ or CD8+ T cells sorted from blood, taken in a trial of the OX40 agonist ivuxolimab. These receptors all come from an adult with an advanced solid tumor such as melanoma, head and neck, liver or kidney cancer. CDR3s include the opening cysteine and the closing phenylalanine or tryptophan. D genes are given only for firm matches. Size tells how often a clone was seen (once, few, many) or the class of an expanded clone, and some rows leave it out.

j_gene	v_gene	abundance	d_gene	CDR3aa	CDR3nt
TRBJ2-7	TRBV7-2	.	TRBD1	CASSLIGTGAYEQYF	TGTGCCAGCAGCTTAATTGGGACAGGGGCCTACGAGCAGTACTTC
TRBJ2-6	TRBV21-1	.	.	CASSNGSDGANVLTF	TGTGCCAGCAGCAATGGTTCGGATGGGGCCAACGTCCTGACTTTC
TRBJ2-1	TRBV5-1	.	.	CASSTRQANNEQFF	TGCGCCAGCAGCACCCGGCAGGCTAACAATGAGCAGTTCTTC
TRBJ1-3	TRBV2	.	.	CASSAERGSGNTIYF	TGTGCCAGCAGTGCTGAGAGGGGCTCTGGAAACACCATATATTTT
TRBJ1-3	TRBV5-8	once	.	CASSPYGTIGNTIYF	TGTGCCAGCAGCCCATACGGGACAATAGGAAACACCATATATTTT
TRBJ2-3	TRBV7-6	.	.	CASSPAAVGTDTQYF	TGTGCCAGCAGCCCGGCAGCGGTCGGCACAGATACGCAGTATTTT
TRBJ1-2	TRBV2	.	.	CASIRTESYGYTF	TGTGCCAGCATTCGGACAGAGTCCTATGGCTACACCTTC
TRBJ1-1	TRBV9	once	.	CASSVGPGNTEAFF	TGTGCCAGCAGCGTAGGACCGGGGAACACTGAAGCTTTCTTT
TRBJ1-2	TRBV6-5	.	.	CASRDMAYGYTF	TGTGCCAGCAGGGATATGGCCTATGGCTACACCTTC
TRBJ1-4	TRBV11-3	.	TRBD1	CASSLDLQGSANEKLFF	TGTGCCAGCAGCTTAGATTTACAGGGGTCGGCTAATGAAAAACTGTTTTTT